These 5 T cell receptor beta chains share one sample of origin, sequenced in a study of regulatory T cells in long-lasting Graves disease. TCR beta libraries were built with iRepertoire HTBI primers and Arm-PCR of CDR3 regions. TCRdb analysed the multiplex PCR reads with MiXCR anew, one entry per CDR3 protein. Of 200,000 to 250,000 distinct CDR3 sequences in the sample, over 20% were seen once. The sample's time point: newly diagnosed GD, antithyroid drugs for less than 3 months. Isolated PBMC RNA provided the starting material for the TCR library. The sequencing used peripheral blood mononuclear cells (PBMCs), collected at new diagnosis, from a patient treated with antithyroid drugs. The receptors come from a female donor with Graves disease.

This sequence joins TRBV10-3 and TRBJ2-5, with 11 bases that match TRBD2. With 6 bases clipped from V and 3 bases from J, the junction kept 9 bases outside the gene matches. Germline CDR1 reads ENHRY; CDR2 reads SYGVKD. The CDR3 contains 16 residues. The CDR3 nucleotides are TGTGCCATCAGAGGTAGTAGCGGGGGGGATAAAGAGACCCAGTACTTC. Its protein is CAIRGSSGGDKETQYF.

This clonotype was counted only a few times. The chain employs TRBV18 and TRBJ2-1; 10 bases are a match to TRBD2. Germline V gene lookup returns CDR1 KGHSH and CDR2 LQKENI. The length of the CDR3 is 15 residues. Losses at the gene ends were 3 bases for V and 6 bases for J; bases not matched to a gene: 5. The CDR3 region has the DNA TGTGCCAGCTCACCTCCGGGACTAGCGTCCAATGAGCAGTTCTTC. This gives the protein CASSPPGLASNEQFF.

This clonotype has at least ten counts. V and J are TRBV27 and TRBJ2-7, with D possibly being TRBD2 (6 bases). The length of the CDR3 is 14 residues. V lost 6 bases and J lost 3, with 15 bases in between. Per the germline V gene, CDR1 is MNHEY and CDR2 is SMNVEV (reference sequence). CDR3 in amino acids: CASRLGAGFYEQYF. Written as DNA, the CDR3 is TGTGCCAGCAGATTAGGGGCGGGATTCTACGAGCAGTACTTC.

In this sample, this clonotype turned up once. Since a much larger clone is just one base distant, this may be a read error. V usage is TRBV6-1 and J usage is TRBJ2-7, with a weak D call TRBD2 (5 bases). This CDR3 is 14 amino acids long. Between the trimmed V and J ends, which lost 7 bases and 3 bases, there was a span of 16 bases. Germline V gene data show CDR1 as MNHNS and CDR2 as SASEGT. The CDR3 is CASKIARGYYEQYF. In nucleotides, the CDR3 is TGTGCCAGCAAAATCGCCCGGGGTTACTACGAGCAGTACTTC.

The V and J genes are TRBV19 and TRBJ1-1; 9 bases match TRBD1. Germline V lookup: CDR1 LNHDA, CDR2 SQIVND (reference sequence). The CDR3 length is 15 residues. V lost 11 bases to trimming and J lost 4 bases; unmatched junction nucleotides: 14. The CDR3 reads CAGRSGWGQGTEAFF. The CDR3 DNA sequence: TGTGCCGGTCGTTCCGGCTGGGGACAGGGCACTGAAGCTTTCTTT.